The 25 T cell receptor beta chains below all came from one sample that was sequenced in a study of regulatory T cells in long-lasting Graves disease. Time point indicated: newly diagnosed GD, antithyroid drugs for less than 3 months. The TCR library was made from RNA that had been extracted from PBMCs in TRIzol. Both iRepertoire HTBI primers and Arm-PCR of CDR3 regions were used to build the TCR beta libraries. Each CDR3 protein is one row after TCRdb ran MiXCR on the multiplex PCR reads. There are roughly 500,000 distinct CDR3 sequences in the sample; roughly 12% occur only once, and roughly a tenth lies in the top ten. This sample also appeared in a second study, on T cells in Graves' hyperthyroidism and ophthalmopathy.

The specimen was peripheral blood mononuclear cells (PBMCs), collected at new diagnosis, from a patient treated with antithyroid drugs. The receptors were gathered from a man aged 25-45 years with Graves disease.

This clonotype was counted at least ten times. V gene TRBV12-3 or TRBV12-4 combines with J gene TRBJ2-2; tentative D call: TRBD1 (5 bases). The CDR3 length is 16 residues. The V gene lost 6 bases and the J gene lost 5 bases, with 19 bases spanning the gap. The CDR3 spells CASRTIFRGWTGELFF. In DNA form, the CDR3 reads TGTGCCAGCAGGACGATTTTTAGGGGATGGACCGGGGAGCTGTTTTTT.

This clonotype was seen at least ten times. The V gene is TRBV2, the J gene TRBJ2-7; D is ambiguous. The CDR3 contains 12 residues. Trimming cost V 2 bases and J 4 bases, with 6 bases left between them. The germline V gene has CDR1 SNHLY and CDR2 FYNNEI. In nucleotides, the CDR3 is TGTGCCAGCAGTGAAAACGGTTACGAGCAGTACTTC. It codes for CASSENGYEQYF. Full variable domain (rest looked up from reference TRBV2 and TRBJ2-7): EPEVTQTPSHQVTQMGQEVILRCVPISNHLYFYWYRQILGQKVEFLVSFYNNEISEKSEIFDDQFSVERPDGSNFTLKIRSTKLEDSAMYFCASSENGYEQYFGPGTRLTVT.

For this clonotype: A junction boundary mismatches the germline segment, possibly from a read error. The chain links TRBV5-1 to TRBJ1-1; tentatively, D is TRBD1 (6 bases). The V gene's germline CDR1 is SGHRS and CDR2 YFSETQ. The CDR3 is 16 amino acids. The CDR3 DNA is TGTGCCAGCAGCCCCGAAAGGGGGGGGGGGTACACTGAAGCTTTCTTT. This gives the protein CASSPERGGGYTEAFF.

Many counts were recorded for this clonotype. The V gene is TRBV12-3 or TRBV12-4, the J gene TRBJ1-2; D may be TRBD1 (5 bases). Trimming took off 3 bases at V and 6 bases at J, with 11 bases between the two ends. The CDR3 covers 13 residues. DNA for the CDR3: TGTGCCAGCAGTTTTGGGGACGTCCATGGCTACACCTTC. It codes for CASSFGDVHGYTF.

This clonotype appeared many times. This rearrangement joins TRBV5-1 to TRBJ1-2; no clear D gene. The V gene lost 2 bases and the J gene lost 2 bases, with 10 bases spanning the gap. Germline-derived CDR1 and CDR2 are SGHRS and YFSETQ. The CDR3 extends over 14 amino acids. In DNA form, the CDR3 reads TGCGCCAGCAGCTTAGAGGCGACCAACTATGGCTACACCTTC. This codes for CASSLEATNYGYTF.

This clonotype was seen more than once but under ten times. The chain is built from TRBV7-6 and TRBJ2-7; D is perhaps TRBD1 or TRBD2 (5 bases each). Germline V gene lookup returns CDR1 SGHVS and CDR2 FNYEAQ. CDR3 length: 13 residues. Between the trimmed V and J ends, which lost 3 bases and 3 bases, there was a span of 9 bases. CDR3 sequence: CASSFGDGYEQYF. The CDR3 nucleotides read TGTGCCAGCAGCTTTGGGGACGGCTACGAGCAGTACTTC.

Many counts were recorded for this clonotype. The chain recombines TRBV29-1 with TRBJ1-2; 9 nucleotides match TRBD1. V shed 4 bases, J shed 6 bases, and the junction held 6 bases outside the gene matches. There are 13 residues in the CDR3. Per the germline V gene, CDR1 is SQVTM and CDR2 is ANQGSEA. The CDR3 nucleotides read TGCAGCGTTGCTTACAGGGGGCGGCATGGCTACACCTTC. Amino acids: CSVAYRGRHGYTF.

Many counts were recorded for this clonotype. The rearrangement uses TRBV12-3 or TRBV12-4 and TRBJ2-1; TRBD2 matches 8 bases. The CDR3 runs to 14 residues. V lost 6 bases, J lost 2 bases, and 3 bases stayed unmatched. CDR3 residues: CASSKRETYNEQFF. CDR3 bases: TGTGCCAGCAGCAAGCGGGAGACCTACAATGAGCAGTTCTTC.

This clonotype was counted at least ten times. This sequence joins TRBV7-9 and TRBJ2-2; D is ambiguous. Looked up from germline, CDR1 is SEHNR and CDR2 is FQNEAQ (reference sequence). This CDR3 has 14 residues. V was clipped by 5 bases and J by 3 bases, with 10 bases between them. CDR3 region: CASSREIDTGELFF. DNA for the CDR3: TGTGCCAGCAGCAGAGAGATAGACACCGGGGAGCTGTTTTTT.

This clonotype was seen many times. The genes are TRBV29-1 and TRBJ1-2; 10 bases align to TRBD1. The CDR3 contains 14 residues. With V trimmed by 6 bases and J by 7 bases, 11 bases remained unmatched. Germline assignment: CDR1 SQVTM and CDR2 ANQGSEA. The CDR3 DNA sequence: TGCAGCGTCGCAAAAGGACAGGGGGGAACTGGCTACACCTTC. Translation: CSVAKGQGGTGYTF.

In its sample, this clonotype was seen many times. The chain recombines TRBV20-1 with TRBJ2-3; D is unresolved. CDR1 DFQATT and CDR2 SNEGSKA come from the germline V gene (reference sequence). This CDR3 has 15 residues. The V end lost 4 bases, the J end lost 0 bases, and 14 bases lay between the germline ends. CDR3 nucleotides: TGCAGTGCTATCAGAGACTTAGATAGCACAGATACGCAGTATTTT. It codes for CSAIRDLDSTDTQYF.

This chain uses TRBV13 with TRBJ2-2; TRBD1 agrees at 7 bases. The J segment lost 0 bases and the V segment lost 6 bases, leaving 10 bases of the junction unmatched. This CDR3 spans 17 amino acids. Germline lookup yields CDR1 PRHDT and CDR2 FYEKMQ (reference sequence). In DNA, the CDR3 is TGTGCCAGCAGTAGTAGGGACAGCGCGTCGAACACCGGGGAGCTGTTTTTT. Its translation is CASSSRDSASNTGELFF.

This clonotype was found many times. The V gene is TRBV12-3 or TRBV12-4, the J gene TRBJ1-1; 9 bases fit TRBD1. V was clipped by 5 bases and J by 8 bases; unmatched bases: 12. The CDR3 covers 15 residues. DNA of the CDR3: TGTGCCAGCAGTGCAAGATCGGGACAGGGACCCGAAGCTTTCTTT. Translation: CASSARSGQGPEAFF.

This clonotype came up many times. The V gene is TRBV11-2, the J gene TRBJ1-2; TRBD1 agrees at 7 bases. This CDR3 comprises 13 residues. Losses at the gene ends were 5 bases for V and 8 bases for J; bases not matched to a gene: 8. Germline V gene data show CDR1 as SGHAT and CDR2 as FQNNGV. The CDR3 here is CASSHIQGVGYTF. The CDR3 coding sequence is TGTGCCAGCAGCCATATTCAGGGGGTCGGCTACACCTTC.

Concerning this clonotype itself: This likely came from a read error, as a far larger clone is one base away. DNA for the CDR3: TGTGCCAGCAGCACAATGGGACTTGAGCCAAGGGAGCAGTTCTTC. It translates to CASSTMGLEPREQFF. This chain joins TRBV12-3 or TRBV12-4 and TRBJ2-4; D is possibly TRBD2 (6 bases). The J call is doubtful: the DNA matches TRBJ2-1 better. CDR3 length equals 15 residues.

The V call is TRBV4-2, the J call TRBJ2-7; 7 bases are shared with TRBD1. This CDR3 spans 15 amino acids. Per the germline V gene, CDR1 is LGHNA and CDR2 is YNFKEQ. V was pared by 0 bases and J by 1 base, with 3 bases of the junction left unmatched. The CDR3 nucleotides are TGTGCCAGCAGCCAAGATCGGACAGGATCCTACGAGCAGTACTTC. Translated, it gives CASSQDRTGSYEQYF.

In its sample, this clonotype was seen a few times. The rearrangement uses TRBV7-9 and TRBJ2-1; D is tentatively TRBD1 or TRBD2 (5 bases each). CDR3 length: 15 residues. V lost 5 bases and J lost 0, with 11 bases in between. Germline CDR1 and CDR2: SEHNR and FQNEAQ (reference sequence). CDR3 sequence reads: CASSAGAHSYNEQFF. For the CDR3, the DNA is TGTGCCAGCAGCGCCGGGGCCCACTCCTACAATGAGCAGTTCTTC.

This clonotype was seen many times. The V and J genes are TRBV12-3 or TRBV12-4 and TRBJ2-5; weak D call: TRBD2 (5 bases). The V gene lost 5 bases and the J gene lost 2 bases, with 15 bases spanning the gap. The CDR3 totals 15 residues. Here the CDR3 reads CASSPSDGKQETQYF. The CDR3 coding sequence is TGTGCCAGCAGTCCTTCCGACGGGAAACAAGAGACCCAGTACTTC.

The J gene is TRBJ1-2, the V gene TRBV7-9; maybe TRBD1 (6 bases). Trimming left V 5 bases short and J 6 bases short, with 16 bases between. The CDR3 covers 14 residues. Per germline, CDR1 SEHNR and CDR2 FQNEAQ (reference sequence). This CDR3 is CASSQDQGRNGYTF. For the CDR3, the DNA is TGTGCCAGCAGCCAAGATCAGGGGCGGAATGGCTACACCTTC.

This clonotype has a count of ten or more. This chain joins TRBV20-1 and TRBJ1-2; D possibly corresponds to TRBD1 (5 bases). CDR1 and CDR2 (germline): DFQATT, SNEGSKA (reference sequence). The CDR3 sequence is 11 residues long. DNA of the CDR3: TGCAGGTTGATGGGGGGCTATGGCTACACCTTC. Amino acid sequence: CRLMGGYGYTF.

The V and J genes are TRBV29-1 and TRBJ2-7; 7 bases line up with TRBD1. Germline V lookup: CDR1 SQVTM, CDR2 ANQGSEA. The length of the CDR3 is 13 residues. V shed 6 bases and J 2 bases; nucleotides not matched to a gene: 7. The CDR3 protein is CSVSRQGAYEQYF. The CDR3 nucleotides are TGCAGCGTCTCAAGACAGGGCGCCTACGAGCAGTACTTC.

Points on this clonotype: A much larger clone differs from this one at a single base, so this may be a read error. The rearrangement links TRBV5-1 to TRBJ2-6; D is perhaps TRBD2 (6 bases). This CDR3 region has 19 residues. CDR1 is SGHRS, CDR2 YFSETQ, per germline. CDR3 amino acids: CASSLRGGTGISGANVLTF. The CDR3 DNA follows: TGTGCCAGCAGCTTGAGGGGCGGGACTGGGATATCTGGGGCCAACGTCCTGACTTTC.

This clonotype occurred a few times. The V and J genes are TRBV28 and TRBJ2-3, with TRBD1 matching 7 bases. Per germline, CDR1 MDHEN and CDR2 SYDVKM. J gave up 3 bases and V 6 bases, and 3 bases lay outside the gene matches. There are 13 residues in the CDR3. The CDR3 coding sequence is TGTGCCAGCAGACAACAGGGGACAGATACGCAGTATTTT. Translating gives CASRQQGTDTQYF.

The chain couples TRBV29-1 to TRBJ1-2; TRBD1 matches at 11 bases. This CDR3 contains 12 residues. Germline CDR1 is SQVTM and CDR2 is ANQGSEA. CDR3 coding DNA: TGCGGCAAATGGGACAGGGGGAATGGCTACACCTTC. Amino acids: CGKWDRGNGYTF.

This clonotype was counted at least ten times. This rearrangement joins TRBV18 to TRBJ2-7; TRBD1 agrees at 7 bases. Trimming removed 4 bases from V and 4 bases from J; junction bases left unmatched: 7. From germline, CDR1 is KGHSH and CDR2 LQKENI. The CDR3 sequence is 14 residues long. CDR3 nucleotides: TGTGCCAGCTCACTGACACAGGGGAAGTACGAGCAGTACTTC. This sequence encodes CASSLTQGKYEQYF. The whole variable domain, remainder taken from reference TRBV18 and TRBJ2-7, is NAGVMQNPRHLVRRRGQEARLRCSPMKGHSHVYWYRQLPEEGLKFMVYLQKENIIDESGMPKERFSAEFPKEGPSILRIQQVVRGDSAAYFCASSLTQGKYEQYFGPGTRLTVT.